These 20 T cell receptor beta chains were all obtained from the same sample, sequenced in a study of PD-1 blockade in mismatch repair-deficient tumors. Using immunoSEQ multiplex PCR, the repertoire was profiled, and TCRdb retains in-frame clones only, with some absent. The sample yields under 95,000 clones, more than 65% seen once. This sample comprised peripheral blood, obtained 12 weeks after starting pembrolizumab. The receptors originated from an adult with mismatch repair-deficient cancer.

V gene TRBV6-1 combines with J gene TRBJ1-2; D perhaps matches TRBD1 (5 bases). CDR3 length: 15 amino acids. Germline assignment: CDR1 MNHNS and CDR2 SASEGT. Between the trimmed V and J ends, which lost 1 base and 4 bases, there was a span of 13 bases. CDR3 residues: CASSEVVSGGYGYTF. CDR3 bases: TGTGCCAGCAGTGAAGTGGTTTCGGGGGGCTATGGCTACACCTTC.

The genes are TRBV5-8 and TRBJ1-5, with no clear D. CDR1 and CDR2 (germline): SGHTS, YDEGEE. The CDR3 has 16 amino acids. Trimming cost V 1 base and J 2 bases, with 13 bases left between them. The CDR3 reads CASSLLMSFRNQPQHF. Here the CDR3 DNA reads TGTGCCAGCAGCTTGCTAATGTCCTTTCGCAATCAGCCCCAGCATTTT.

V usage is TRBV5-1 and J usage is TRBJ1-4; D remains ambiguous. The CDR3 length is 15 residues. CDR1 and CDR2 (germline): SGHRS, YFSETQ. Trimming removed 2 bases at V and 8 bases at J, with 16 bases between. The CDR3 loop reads CASSFAGPPGEKLFF. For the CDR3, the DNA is TGCGCCAGCAGCTTTGCGGGCCCCCCGGGAGAAAAACTGTTTTTT.

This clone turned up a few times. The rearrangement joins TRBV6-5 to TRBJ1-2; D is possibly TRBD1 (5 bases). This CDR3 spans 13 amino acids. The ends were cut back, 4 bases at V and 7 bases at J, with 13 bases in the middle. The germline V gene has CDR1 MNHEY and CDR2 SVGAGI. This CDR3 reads CASSSGGKGGYTF. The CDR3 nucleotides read TGTGCCAGCAGTTCCGGGGGGAAAGGTGGCTACACCTTC.

The CDR3 DNA sequence: TGTGCCAGTAATTCAGGGGTCTCCTACAATGAGCAGTTCTTC. Its translation: CASNSGVSYNEQFF. The V call is TRBV19, the J call TRBJ2-1, with D possibly matching TRBD1 (6 bases). The CDR3 extends over 14 amino acids. V was shortened by 7 bases and J by 0 bases, with 10 bases between the two germline ends. CDR1 LNHDA and CDR2 SQIVND come from the germline V gene (reference sequence).

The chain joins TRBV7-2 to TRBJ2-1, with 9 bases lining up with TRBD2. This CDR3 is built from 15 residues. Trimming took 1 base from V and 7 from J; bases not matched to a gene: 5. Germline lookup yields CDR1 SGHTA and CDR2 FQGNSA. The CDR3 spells CASSLELAGLNEQFF. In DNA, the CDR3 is TGTGCCAGCAGCTTAGAACTAGCGGGCCTTAATGAGCAGTTCTTC.

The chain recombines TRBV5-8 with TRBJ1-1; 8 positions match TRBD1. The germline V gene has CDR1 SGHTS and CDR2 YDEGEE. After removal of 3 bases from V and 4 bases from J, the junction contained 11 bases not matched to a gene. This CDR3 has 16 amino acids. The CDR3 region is CASSSPSQGASTEAFF. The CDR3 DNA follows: TGTGCCAGCAGCTCGCCTTCGCAGGGGGCGAGCACTGAAGCTTTCTTT.

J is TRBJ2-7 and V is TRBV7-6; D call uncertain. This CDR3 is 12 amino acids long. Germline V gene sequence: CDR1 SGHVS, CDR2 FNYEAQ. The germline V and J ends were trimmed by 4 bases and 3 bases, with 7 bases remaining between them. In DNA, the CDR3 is TGTGCCAGCAGCTCTTCATACTACGAGCAGTACTTC. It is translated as CASSSSYYEQYF. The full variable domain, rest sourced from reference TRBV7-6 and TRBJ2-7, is GAGVSQSPRYKVTKRGQDVALRCDPISGHVSLYWYRQALGQGPEFLTYFNYEAQQDKSGLPNDRFSAERPEGSISTLTIQRTEQRDSAMYRCASSSSYYEQYFGPGTRLTVT.

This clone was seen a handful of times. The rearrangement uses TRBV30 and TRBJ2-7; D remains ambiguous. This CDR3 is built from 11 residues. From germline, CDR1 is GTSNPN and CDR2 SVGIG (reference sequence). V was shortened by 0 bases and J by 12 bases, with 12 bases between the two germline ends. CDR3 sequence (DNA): TGTGCCTGGAGTGTAGGGCTGCAGCGGTACTTC. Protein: CAWSVGLQRYF. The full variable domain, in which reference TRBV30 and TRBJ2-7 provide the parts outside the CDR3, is SQTIHQWPATLVQPVGSPLSLECTVEGTSNPNLYWYRQAAGRGLQLLFYSVGIGQISSEVPQNLSASRPQDRQFILSSKKLLLSDSGFYLCAWSVGLQRYFGPGTRLTVT.

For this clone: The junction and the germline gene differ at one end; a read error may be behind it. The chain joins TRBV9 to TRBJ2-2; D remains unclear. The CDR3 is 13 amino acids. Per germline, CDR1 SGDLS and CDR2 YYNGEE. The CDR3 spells CASSIDNSGELFF. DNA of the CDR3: TGTGCCAGCAGCATAGATAACAGCGGGGAGCTGTTTTTT.

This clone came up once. The CDR3 sequence: CASSFSGSSYEQYF. The CDR3 DNA reads TGTGCCAGCAGCTTTAGCGGGAGCTCCTACGAGCAGTACTTC. This chain uses TRBV11-2 with TRBJ2-7, with 9 bases fitting TRBD2. The CDR3 extends over 14 amino acids. Germline loops: CDR1 SGHAT, CDR2 FQNNGV. The V gene end was trimmed by 3 bases and the J gene end by 0 bases; junction bases not matched to a gene: 0.

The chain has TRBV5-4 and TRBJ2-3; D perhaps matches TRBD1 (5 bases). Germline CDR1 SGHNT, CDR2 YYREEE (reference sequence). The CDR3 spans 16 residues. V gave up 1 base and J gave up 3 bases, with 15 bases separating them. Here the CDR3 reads CASSLKSAGRTDTQYF. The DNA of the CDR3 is TGTGCCAGCAGCTTGAAGTCGGCAGGGCGTACAGATACGCAGTATTTT.

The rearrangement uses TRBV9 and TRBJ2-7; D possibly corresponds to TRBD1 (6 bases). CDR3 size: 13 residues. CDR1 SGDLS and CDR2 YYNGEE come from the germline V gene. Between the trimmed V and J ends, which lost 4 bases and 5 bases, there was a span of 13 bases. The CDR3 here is CASSIRTADEQYF. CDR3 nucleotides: TGTGCCAGCAGCATCCGGACAGCCGACGAGCAGTACTTC.

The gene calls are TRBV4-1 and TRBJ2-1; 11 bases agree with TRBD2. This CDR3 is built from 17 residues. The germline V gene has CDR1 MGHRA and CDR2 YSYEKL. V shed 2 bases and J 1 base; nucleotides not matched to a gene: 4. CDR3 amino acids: CASSQKLAGESYNEQFF. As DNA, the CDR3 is TGCGCCAGCAGCCAAAAACTAGCGGGAGAATCCTACAATGAGCAGTTCTTC.

DNA for the CDR3: TGTGCCAGCAGTTGGGACAGGGGTTCGGGTGGCTACACCTTC. It encodes CASSWDRGSGGYTF. This chain connects TRBV5-4 to TRBJ1-2; 10 bases align to TRBD1. Germline CDR1 SGHNT, CDR2 YYREEE (reference sequence). V lost 5 bases, J lost 7 bases, and 8 bases stayed unmatched. CDR3 length: 14 amino acids.

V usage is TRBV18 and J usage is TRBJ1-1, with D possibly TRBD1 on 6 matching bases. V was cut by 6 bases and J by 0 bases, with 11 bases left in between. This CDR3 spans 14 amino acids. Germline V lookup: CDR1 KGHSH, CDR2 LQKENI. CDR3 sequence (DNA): TGTGCCAGCTCGACCGGGACAATGAACACTGAAGCTTTCTTT. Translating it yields CASSTGTMNTEAFF.

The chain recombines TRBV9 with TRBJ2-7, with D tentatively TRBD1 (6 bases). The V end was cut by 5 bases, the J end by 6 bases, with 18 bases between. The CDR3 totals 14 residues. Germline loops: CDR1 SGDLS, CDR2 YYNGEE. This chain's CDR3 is CASSTGWGSLEQYF. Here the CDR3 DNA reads TGTGCCAGCAGTACAGGGTGGGGGAGTCTCGAGCAGTACTTC. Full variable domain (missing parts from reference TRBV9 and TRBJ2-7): DSGVTQTPKHLITATGQRVTLRCSPRSGDLSVYWYQQSLDQGLQFLIQYYNGEERAKGNILERFSAQQFPDLHSELNLSSLELGDSALYFCASSTGWGSLEQYFGPGTRLTVT.

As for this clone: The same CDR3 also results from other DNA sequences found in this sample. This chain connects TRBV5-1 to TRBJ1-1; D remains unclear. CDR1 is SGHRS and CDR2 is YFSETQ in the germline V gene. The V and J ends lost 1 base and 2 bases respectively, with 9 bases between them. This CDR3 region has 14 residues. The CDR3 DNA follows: TGCGCCAGCAGCTTGACGGGCACAAACACTGAAGCTTTCTTT. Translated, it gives CASSLTGTNTEAFF.

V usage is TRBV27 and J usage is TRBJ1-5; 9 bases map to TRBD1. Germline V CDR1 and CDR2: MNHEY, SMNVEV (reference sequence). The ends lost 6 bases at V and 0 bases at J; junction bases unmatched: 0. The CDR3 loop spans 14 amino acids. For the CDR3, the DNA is TGTGCCAGCAGGGGACAGGGTAGCAATCAGCCCCAGCATTTT. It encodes CASRGQGSNQPQHF.

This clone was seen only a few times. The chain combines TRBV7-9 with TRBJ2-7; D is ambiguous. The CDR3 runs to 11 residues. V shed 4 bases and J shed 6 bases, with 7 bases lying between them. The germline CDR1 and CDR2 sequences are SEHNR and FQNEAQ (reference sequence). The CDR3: CASSYTSEQYF. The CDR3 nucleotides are TGTGCCAGCAGCTATACCAGCGAGCAGTACTTC.